Listed below are T cell receptor beta chains from one sample, sequenced in a study of identical twins. Each CDR3 protein gets one entry after TCRdb re-called the 5' RACE reads with MiXCR. Of about 810,000 distinct CDR3 sequences listed, about 12% are singletons. These same data were also listed under a study on yellow fever vaccine responses in identical twins.

Source material: PBMCs. Receptors were obtained from a woman aged 18 to 35 in good health. CDR3s include the opening cysteine and the closing phenylalanine or tryptophan. The D gene is left open where the match is weak. Size is stated for part of the rows, as once, few or many counts, or as a class when the clone is expanded.

>few|TRBJ1-6|TRBV28|.
CASRKGGAGGENSPLHF
TGTGCCAGCAGGAAGGGAGGAGCAGGAGGGGAAAATTCACCCCTCCACTTT
>many|TRBJ2-1|TRBV24-1|TRBD2
CATSGGTSEVNEQFF
TGTGCCACCAGTGGTGGGACTAGCGAAGTCAATGAGCAGTTCTTC
>many|TRBJ1-5|TRBV3-1|TRBD1
CASSQQGAVQPQHF
TGTGCCAGCAGTCAACAGGGGGCCGTCCAGCCCCAGCATTTT
>many|TRBJ2-1|TRBV5-6|.
CASSLEISGSYNEQFF
TGTGCCAGCAGCTTGGAGATTAGCGGTTCCTACAATGAGCAGTTCTTC
>many|TRBJ2-1|TRBV24-1|.
CATSDLGVTRSEQFF
TGTGCCACCAGTGATTTAGGGGTGACTAGGAGTGAGCAGTTCTTC
>.|TRBJ2-1|TRBV12-3/TRBV12-4|TRBD2
CTISSGLAGGPYNEQFF
TGTACCATCAGCTCCGGACTAGCGGGAGGCCCATACAATGAGCAGTTCTTC
>.|TRBJ1-2|TRBV5-1|.
CASSLGQWADYGYTF
TGCGCCAGCAGCTTGGGACAGTGGGCTGACTATGGCTACACCTTC
>.|TRBJ2-5|TRBV20-1|.
CSARLGTGTQYF
TGCAGTGCTAGACTGGGCACGGGGACCCAGTACTTC
>many|TRBJ2-1|TRBV20-1|TRBD2
CSARDLGSGALSGQFF
TGCAGTGCTAGAGATCTGGGTAGCGGGGCCCTATCTGGGCAGTTCTTC
>.|TRBJ2-2|TRBV20-1|.
CSARGSWGTGELFF
TGCAGTGCAAGGGGGTCCTGGGGCACCGGGGAGCTGTTTTTT
>many|TRBJ2-1|TRBV2|.
CATRGSYNEQFF
TGTGCCACCCGGGGCTCCTACAATGAGCAGTTCTTC
>.|TRBJ2-5|TRBV7-3|.
CASSSGWGETQYF
TGTGCCAGCAGCTCCGGCTGGGGAGAGACCCAGTACTTC
>.|TRBJ2-3|TRBV6-1|TRBD2
CASNAPGLAGATDTQYF
TGTGCCAGCAACGCCCCGGGACTAGCGGGAGCGACAGATACGCAGTATTTT
>few|TRBJ1-3|TRBV12-3/TRBV12-4|.
CASSFKQGGNTIYF
TGTGCCAGCAGTTTTAAGCAGGGTGGAAACACCATATATTTT
>.|TRBJ2-3|TRBV5-1|.
CASSPGTFGRDTQYF
TGCGCCAGCAGCCCCGGGACTTTTGGTCGAGATACGCAGTATTTT
>.|TRBJ2-3|TRBV11-1|TRBD2
CASSSNVGTSGGTDTQYF
TGTGCCAGCAGCTCAAACGTCGGGACTAGCGGAGGCACAGATACGCAGTATTTT
>many|TRBJ2-5|TRBV28|TRBD2
CASSLPSGGQETQYF
TGTGCCAGCAGTTTGCCTAGCGGGGGACAAGAGACCCAGTACTTC
>few|TRBJ2-2|TRBV12-3/TRBV12-4|TRBD2
CASSRGLAFTGELFF
TGTGCCAGCAGCCGGGGACTAGCGTTCACCGGGGAGCTGTTTTTT
>.|TRBJ2-1|TRBV27|TRBD1
CASSLYRGQGNEQFF
TGTGCCAGCAGTTTATACAGGGGGCAAGGCAATGAGCAGTTCTTC
>.|TRBJ2-1|TRBV12-3/TRBV12-4|TRBD1
CASIWTGTNEQFF
TGTGCCAGCATCTGGACAGGGACGAATGAGCAGTTCTTC
>few|TRBJ2-3|TRBV7-3|.
CASSLGVRVLETDTQYF
TGTGCCAGCAGCTTAGGAGTCCGTGTCCTGGAGACAGATACGCAGTATTTT
>many|TRBJ1-1|TRBV7-7|.
CASSRGEDTEAFF
TGTGCCAGCAGCCGCGGGGAGGACACTGAAGCTTTCTTT
>many|TRBJ2-1|TRBV12-3/TRBV12-4|.
CASSNPSIVGSYNEQFF
TGTGCCAGCAGCAACCCCTCTATTGTTGGTTCCTACAATGAGCAGTTCTTC
>few|TRBJ1-4|TRBV4-1|.
CASSQDSRGVNEKLFF
TGCGCCAGCAGCCAAGATAGCAGGGGCGTTAATGAAAAACTGTTTTTT
>few|TRBJ2-3|TRBV4-1|TRBD2
CASSQDGVAGVTDTQYF
TGCGCCAGCAGCCAAGATGGGGTAGCGGGGGTCACAGATACGCAGTATTTT
>.|TRBJ2-1|TRBV11-2|.
CASSPRVPTSSSYNEQFF
TGTGCCAGCAGCCCCCGGGTCCCAACTAGTAGCTCCTACAATGAGCAGTTCTTC
>.|TRBJ2-7|TRBV29-1|.
CSVEADGKTYEQYF
TGCAGCGTTGAAGCCGATGGGAAGACCTACGAGCAGTACTTC
>many|TRBJ2-2|TRBV20-1|TRBD2
CSAREAGEVYTGELFF
TGCAGTGCTAGAGAGGCGGGAGAAGTGTACACCGGGGAGCTGTTTTTT
>few|TRBJ2-3|TRBV9|.
CASSASKSTDTQYF
TGTGCCAGCAGCGCCAGCAAGAGCACAGATACGCAGTATTTT
>.|TRBJ2-1|TRBV12-3/TRBV12-4|.
CASSLVTENEQFF
TGTGCCAGCAGTCTGGTGACAGAAAATGAGCAGTTCTTC
>.|TRBJ2-1|TRBV10-3|.
CAISETSSNYNEQFF
TGTGCCATCAGTGAAACTAGCTCAAACTACAATGAGCAGTTCTTC
>.|TRBJ1-3|TRBV12-3/TRBV12-4|TRBD1
CASSYRGVSSGNTIYF
TGTGCCAGCAGTTACAGGGGGGTCAGCTCTGGAAACACCATATATTTT
>.|TRBJ2-1|TRBV5-6|.
CASSIVGGEQFF
TGTGCCAGCAGCATAGTTGGGGGTGAGCAGTTCTTC
>few|TRBJ1-4|TRBV5-1|.
CASSSRPSNEKLFF
TGCGCCAGCAGCTCCCGGCCTTCTAATGAAAAACTGTTTTTT
>.|TRBJ2-1|TRBV12-3/TRBV12-4|.
CAISLAFSIGERSYNEQFF
TGTGCCATCAGTTTAGCGTTTTCGATAGGGGAGAGATCCTACAATGAGCAGTTCTTC
>few|TRBJ1-4|TRBV7-9|.
CASSAQDRFNEKLFF
TGTGCCAGCAGCGCTCAAGACAGGTTTAATGAAAAACTGTTTTTT
>few|TRBJ2-3|TRBV10-3|.
CAIGQRGTDTQYF
TGTGCCATCGGCCAGCGGGGCACAGATACGCAGTATTTT
>.|TRBJ2-4|TRBV29-1|TRBD2
CSVSETSGIAKNIQYF
TGCAGCGTTTCCGAGACTAGCGGGATAGCCAAAAACATTCAGTACTTC
>few|TRBJ1-5|TRBV20-1|TRBD1
CSTRDRGYNQPQHF
TGCAGTACTCGGGACAGGGGGTACAATCAGCCCCAGCATTTT
>.|TRBJ2-4|TRBV4-2|.
CASSLTRGAQYF
TGTGCCAGCAGCCTCACCAGGGGTGCGCAGTACTTC
>few|TRBJ2-5|TRBV4-2|TRBD2
CASSQEAGGPGETQYF
TGTGCCAGCAGCCAAGAGGCGGGGGGGCCGGGAGAGACCCAGTACTTC
>.|TRBJ2-1|TRBV24-1|TRBD1
CATGQGSSIDEQFF
TGTGCCACCGGACAGGGGTCTTCGATCGATGAGCAGTTCTTC
>many|TRBJ1-2|TRBV5-1|.
CASSSLGGEYGYTF
TGCGCCAGCAGCTCGCTTGGGGGGGAGTATGGCTACACCTTC
>.|TRBJ2-1|TRBV10-2|.
CASSTVGSYNEQFF
TGCGCCAGCAGTACAGTGGGGTCCTACAATGAGCAGTTCTTC
>.|TRBJ1-5|TRBV10-3|.
CAIKDGTMSNQPQHF
TGTGCCATCAAGGACGGGACAATGAGCAATCAGCCCCAGCATTTT
>few|TRBJ2-5|TRBV5-5|.
CASSLYGGQETQYF
TGTGCCAGCAGCTTGTATGGGGGACAAGAGACCCAGTACTTC
>.|TRBJ2-1|TRBV7-7|TRBD2
CASTPGETSGVNEQFF
TGTGCCAGCACCCCAGGGGAGACTAGCGGGGTCAATGAGCAGTTCTTC
>.|TRBJ2-3|TRBV7-2|TRBD2
CASSLAPTSGDTQYF
TGTGCCAGCAGCTTAGCCCCGACTAGCGGAGATACGCAGTATTTT
>.|TRBJ2-5|TRBV5-5|TRBD2
CASSYSLTSGGPKETQYF
TGTGCCAGCAGCTATTCCTTGACTAGCGGGGGGCCGAAGGAGACCCAGTACTTC